Presented here are 6 T cell receptor beta chains from one specimen sequenced in a study of T cells in women clearing cervical HPV infection. Clones were sequenced by immunoSEQ multiplex PCR, and TCRdb holds only the in-frame ones, with some missing. In total, the table holds 45,000 to 55,000 clones. Material for sequencing was blood buffy coat. The receptors were gathered from a woman aged 18-70 years with a cervical HPV16 infection that either progressed to CIN3+ or cleared (not recorded which).

Notes on this clone: The observed sequence ends 3 residues before the CDR3 terminus, with the missing tail filled in from the germline J gene. J is TRBJ1-6 and V is TRBV5-1; 9 positions agree with TRBD1. The V segment lost 7 bases and the J segment 6 bases; nucleotides outside the gene matches: 8. From germline, CDR1 is SGHRS and CDR2 YFSETQ. The CDR3 totals 15 residues. Here the CDR3 reads CASGTGSLGNSPLHF. Incomplete CDR3 DNA: TGCGCCAGCGGGACAGGGAGTCTTGGTAATTCACCC.

On this clone: From the germline J gene comes the end of the CDR3, since the read stops 3 residues before it. The V and J genes are TRBV30 and TRBJ1-4; maybe TRBD1 (6 bases). The CDR3 runs to 13 residues. V lost 2 bases to trimming and J lost 6 bases, with 10 bases between them. Germline CDR1 reads GTSNPN; CDR2 reads SVGIG (reference sequence). The chain's CDR3 is CAWSQGPDEKLFF. The sequenced part of the CDR3 DNA is TGTGCCTGGAGTCAGGGGCCGGATGAAAAA.

For this clone: With the read ending 3 residues before the CDR3 end, the germline J gene is used to fill in that end. This sequence joins TRBV30 and TRBJ1-2; D is unclear. The germline gives CDR1 GTSNPN, CDR2 SVGIG (reference sequence). Trimming took 6 bases from V and 1 from J, leaving 12 bases between them. The CDR3 runs to 13 residues. CDR3 region: CACRHGDNYGYTF. The part of the CDR3 DNA that was read is TGTGCCTGTCGACACGGTGATAACTATGGC.

Regarding this clone: Read coverage stops 3 residues before the CDR3 terminus; the germline J gene supplies the remainder. J is TRBJ1-5 and V is TRBV20-1; D remains ambiguous. With 3 bases removed from V and 1 base from J, the gap between germline ends came to 16 bases. Looked up from germline, CDR1 is DFQATT and CDR2 is SNEGSKA (reference sequence). This CDR3 has 16 amino acids. The CDR3 here is CSASAGLGFSNQPQHF. CDR3 DNA, as far as it was read: TGCAGTGCTAGCGCGGGCCTCGGGTTCAGCAATCAGCCC.

Concerning this clone itself: The read stops 3 residues short of the end of the CDR3; the missing end is completed from the germline J gene. The chain joins TRBV5-6 to TRBJ2-6; D call uncertain. This CDR3 is built from 15 residues. Trimming cost V 0 bases and J 0 bases, with 4 bases left between them. Germline V gene data show CDR1 as SGHDT and CDR2 as YYEEEE. The CDR3 loop is CASSLDISGANVLTF. Incomplete CDR3 DNA: TGTGCCAGCAGCTTGGACATCTCTGGGGCCAACGTC.

On this clone itself: Germline is not matched at one junction end, which may reflect a read error. The part of the CDR3 DNA that was read is TGTGCCAGCAGTGAAGCGCGGGGGGTCTCCAACAATGAG. Translated: CASSEARGVSNNE. The whole CDR3 region reads CASSEARGVSNNEQFF. This chain links TRBV2 with TRBJ2-1, with 8 bases that match TRBD2. The read comes to an end 3 residues before the CDR3 does, leaving the germline J gene to fill in the end. Germline CDR1 SNHLY, CDR2 FYNNEI. The CDR3 has 16 amino acids.